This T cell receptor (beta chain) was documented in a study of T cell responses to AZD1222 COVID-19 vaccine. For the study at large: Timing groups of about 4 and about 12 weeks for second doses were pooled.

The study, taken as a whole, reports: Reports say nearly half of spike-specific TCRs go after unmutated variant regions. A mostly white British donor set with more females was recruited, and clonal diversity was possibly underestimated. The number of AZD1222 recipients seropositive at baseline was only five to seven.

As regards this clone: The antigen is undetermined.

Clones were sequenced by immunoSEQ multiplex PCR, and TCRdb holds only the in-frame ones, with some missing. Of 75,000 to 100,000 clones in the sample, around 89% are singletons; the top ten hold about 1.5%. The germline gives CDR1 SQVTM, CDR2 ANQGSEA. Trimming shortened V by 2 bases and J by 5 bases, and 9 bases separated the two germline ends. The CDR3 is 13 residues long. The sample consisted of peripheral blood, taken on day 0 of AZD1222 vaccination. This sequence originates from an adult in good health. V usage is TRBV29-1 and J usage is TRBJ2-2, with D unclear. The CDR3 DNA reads TGCAGCGTTGAATTGACGTTAACCGGGGAGCTGTTTTTT. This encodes CSVELTLTGELFF.